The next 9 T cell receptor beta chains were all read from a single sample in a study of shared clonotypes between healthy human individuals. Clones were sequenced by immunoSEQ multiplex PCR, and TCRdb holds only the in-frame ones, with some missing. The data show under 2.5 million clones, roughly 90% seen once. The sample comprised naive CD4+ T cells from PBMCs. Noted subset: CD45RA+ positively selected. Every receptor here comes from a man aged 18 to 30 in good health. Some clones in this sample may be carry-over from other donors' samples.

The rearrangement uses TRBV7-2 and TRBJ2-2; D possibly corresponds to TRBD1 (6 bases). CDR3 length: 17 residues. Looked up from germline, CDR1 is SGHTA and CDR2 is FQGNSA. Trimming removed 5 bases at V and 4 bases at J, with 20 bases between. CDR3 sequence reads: CASSPQGPTWGTGELFF. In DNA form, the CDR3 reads TGTGCCAGCAGCCCCCAGGGGCCGACGTGGGGCACCGGGGAGCTGTTTTTT.

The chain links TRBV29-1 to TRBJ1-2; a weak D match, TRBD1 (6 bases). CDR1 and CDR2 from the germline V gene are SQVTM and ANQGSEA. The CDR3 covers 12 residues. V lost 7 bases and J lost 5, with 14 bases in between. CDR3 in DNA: TGCAGCGGTCTTTCGGGGGCTTATGGCTACACCTTC. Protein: CSGLSGAYGYTF.

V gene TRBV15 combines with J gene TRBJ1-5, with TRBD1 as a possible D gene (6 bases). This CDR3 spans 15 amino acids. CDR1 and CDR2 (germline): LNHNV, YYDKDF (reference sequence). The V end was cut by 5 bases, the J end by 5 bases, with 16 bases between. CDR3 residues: CATSADSRRDQPQHF. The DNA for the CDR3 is TGTGCCACCAGCGCGGACAGTAGAAGGGATCAGCCCCAGCATTTT.

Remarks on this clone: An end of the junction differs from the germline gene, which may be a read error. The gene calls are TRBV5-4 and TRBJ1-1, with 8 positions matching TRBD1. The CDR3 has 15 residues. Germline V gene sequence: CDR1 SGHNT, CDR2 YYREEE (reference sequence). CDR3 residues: CASSQTGQANTEAFF. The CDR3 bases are TGCGCCAGCAGCCAAACGGGACAGGCGAACACTGAAGCTTTCTTT. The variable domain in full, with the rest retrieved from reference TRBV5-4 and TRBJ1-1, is ETGVTQSPTHLIKTRGQQVTLRCSSQSGHNTVSWYQQALGQGPQFIFQYYREEENGRGNFPPRFSGLQFPNYSSELNVNALELDDSALYLCASSQTGQANTEAFFGQGTRLTVV.

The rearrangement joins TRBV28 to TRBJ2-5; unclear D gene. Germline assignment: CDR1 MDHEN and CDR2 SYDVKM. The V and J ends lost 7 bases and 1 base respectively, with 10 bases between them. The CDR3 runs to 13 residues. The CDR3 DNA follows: TGTGCCAGCACGGCCCCGGGCCAAGAGACCCAGTACTTC. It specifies CASTAPGQETQYF.

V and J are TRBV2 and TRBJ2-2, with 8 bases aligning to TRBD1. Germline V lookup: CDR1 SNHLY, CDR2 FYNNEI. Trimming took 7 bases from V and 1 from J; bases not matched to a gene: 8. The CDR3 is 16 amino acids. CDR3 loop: CASTEEGTGNTGELFF. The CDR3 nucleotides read TGTGCCAGCACCGAGGAAGGGACAGGGAACACCGGGGAGCTGTTTTTT.

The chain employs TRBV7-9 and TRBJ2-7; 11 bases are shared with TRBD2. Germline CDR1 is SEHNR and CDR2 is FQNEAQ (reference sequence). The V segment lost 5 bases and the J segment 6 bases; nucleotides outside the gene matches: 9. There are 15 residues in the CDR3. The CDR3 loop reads CASSQGRLAGIEQYF. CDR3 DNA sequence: TGTGCCAGCAGCCAGGGGCGACTAGCGGGAATCGAGCAGTACTTC.

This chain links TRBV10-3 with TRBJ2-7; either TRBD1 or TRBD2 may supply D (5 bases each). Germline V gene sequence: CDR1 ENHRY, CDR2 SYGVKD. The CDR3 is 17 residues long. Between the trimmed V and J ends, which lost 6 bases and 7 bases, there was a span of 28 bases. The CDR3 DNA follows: TGTGCCATCAGCAAGACACTAACCCGTGGGGACGGAGGAGAGCAGTACTTC. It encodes CAISKTLTRGDGGEQYF.

The CDR3 sequence: CASNPPGLIHEQFF. CDR3 bases: TGTGCCAGCAACCCTCCGGGACTAATCCATGAGCAGTTCTTC. The chain links TRBV5-8 to TRBJ2-1; 7 positions match TRBD2. Germline lookup yields CDR1 SGHTS and CDR2 YDEGEE. Trimming took 6 bases from V and 8 from J; bases not matched to a gene: 11. The CDR3 is 14 residues long.